This TCR beta chain was profiled in a study of cytomegalovirus exposure and HLA in healthy donors. Germline V lookup: CDR1 KGHSH, CDR2 LQKENI. The length of the CDR3 is 15 residues. V gave up 3 bases and J gave up 4 bases; unmatched junction bases: 6. This clone was counted once. Its specificity is not known. Use of 60 Vbeta and 13 Jbeta primers characterized the PCR. Generated by immunoSEQ multiplex PCR, the TCRdb table keeps only in-frame clones and is missing some. The sample yields some 160,000 clones, 70% to 85% seen once. Regarding the study as a whole: The authors later found TCR association rates varying by HLA locus, with DRB1 most and HLA-C fewest.

This clonotype originated in a man aged 45-65 years in good health and CMV-seropositive. This rearrangement joins TRBV18 to TRBJ1-3; 7 bases fit TRBD1. Material: PBMCs. In DNA, the CDR3 is TGTGCCAGCTCACCTATTAGACAGGGCGGAAACACCATATATTTT. Its protein is CASSPIRQGGNTIYF.